Listed below are T cell receptor beta chains from one sample, sequenced in a study of blood T cell repertoires in COVID-19. Libraries were prepared by immunoSEQ multiplex PCR; TCRdb keeps only in-frame clonotypes and omits some of them. The data contain about 310,000 clones, around 86% of them singletons. Sequencing was carried out using peripheral blood. These receptors were taken from a man in his 70s with acute or convalescent COVID-19. Each CDR3 is given with its conserved first and last residue. Each record gives: clone size, V gene, J gene, D gene, CDR3 protein, CDR3 DNA. The D gene is left open where the match is weak. The size field is filled for only some rows; it gives once, few, many or a size class.

size: NA; V: TRBV2; J: TRBJ1-2; D: NA; CDR3: CASSEMTGDYGYTF; DNA: TGTGCCAGCAGTGAAATGACAGGCGACTATGGCTACACCTTC
size: NA; V: TRBV4-2; J: TRBJ2-2; D: TRBD2; CDR3: CASSQDVASGGIPGELFF; DNA: TGTGCCAGCAGCCAAGATGTGGCCAGCGGGGGGATCCCCGGGGAGCTGTTTTTT
size: few; V: TRBV28; J: TRBJ1-6; D: NA; CDR3: CASSFRTPPSPLHF; DNA: TGTGCCAGCAGTTTTAGGACTCCCCCTTCACCCCTCCACTTT
size: many; V: TRBV7-9; J: TRBJ1-2; D: NA; CDR3: CASSLEPGAGYTF; DNA: TGTGCCAGCAGCTTAGAGCCAGGGGCTGGCTACACCTTC
size: NA; V: TRBV7-9; J: TRBJ2-3; D: NA; CDR3: CASSPLSQEKADTQYF; DNA: TGTGCCAGCAGCCCCCTTTCCCAGGAAAAGGCAGATACGCAGTATTTT
size: NA; V: TRBV30; J: TRBJ2-1; D: NA; CDR3: CAWSVGQGGEQFF; DNA: TGTGCCTGGAGTGTAGGCCAGGGTGGTGAGCAGTTCTTC
size: NA; V: TRBV4-3; J: TRBJ2-1; D: TRBD2; CDR3: CASSQDRPSGGNEQFF; DNA: TGCGCCAGCAGCCAAGATAGGCCTAGCGGGGGAAATGAGCAGTTCTTC
size: NA; V: TRBV11-3; J: TRBJ2-1; D: TRBD1; CDR3: CASSATGQDVNEQFF; DNA: TGTGCCAGCAGCGCGACTGGACAGGATGTCAATGAGCAGTTCTTC
size: NA; V: TRBV5-1; J: TRBJ2-5; D: NA; CDR3: CASKSLFRESETQYF; DNA: TGCGCCAGCAAATCCCTGTTTCGGGAGTCAGAGACCCAGTACTTC
size: NA; V: TRBV6-5; J: TRBJ2-2; D: NA; CDR3: CASRPIGADTGELFF; DNA: TGTGCCAGCAGACCCATAGGGGCGGACACCGGGGAGCTGTTTTTT
size: NA; V: TRBV28; J: TRBJ2-1; D: NA; CDR3: CASSKILAHSYNEQFF; DNA: TGTGCCAGCAGCAAGATCCTAGCGCACAGCTACAATGAGCAGTTCTTC
size: NA; V: TRBV5-1; J: TRBJ2-5; D: TRBD2; CDR3: CASSRTLAGAQETQYF; DNA: TGCGCCAGCAGTCGTACCTTAGCGGGGGCTCAAGAGACCCAGTACTTC
size: NA; V: TRBV6-1; J: TRBJ1-2; D: TRBD1; CDR3: CASSDPGQGDYGYTF; DNA: TGTGCCAGCAGTGACCCTGGACAGGGCGACTATGGCTACACCTTC
size: NA; V: TRBV15; J: TRBJ2-2; D: NA; CDR3: CATSRGRGNTGELFF; DNA: TGTGCCACCAGCAGGGGGCGAGGGAACACCGGGGAGCTGTTTTTT
size: NA; V: TRBV11-2; J: TRBJ2-1; D: TRBD2; CDR3: CASSLARWEGPYNEQFF; DNA: TGTGCCAGCAGCTTAGCTAGGTGGGAGGGGCCTTACAATGAGCAGTTCTTC
size: NA; V: TRBV4-3; J: TRBJ1-2; D: NA; CDR3: CASSPSEDRTDLLYGYTF; DNA: TGCGCCAGCAGCCCTTCGGAGGATAGGACAGACTTACTTTATGGCTACACCTTC
size: NA; V: TRBV7-9; J: TRBJ2-5; D: NA; CDR3: CASSLASGVGETQYF; DNA: TGTGCCAGCAGCTTAGCCTCGGGGGTAGGGGAGACCCAGTACTTC
size: few; V: TRBV3-1/TRBV3-2; J: TRBJ1-5; D: NA; CDR3: CASSQSGAGVGQPQHF; DNA: TGTGCCAGCAGCCAAAGTGGGGCAGGGGTAGGTCAGCCCCAGCATTTT
size: NA; V: TRBV4-1; J: TRBJ2-7; D: TRBD1; CDR3: CASSQDDRWAGGNEQYF; DNA: TGCGCCAGCAGCCAAGATGACCGCTGGGCAGGGGGTAACGAGCAGTACTTC
size: NA; V: TRBV3-1/TRBV3-2; J: TRBJ2-5; D: TRBD2; CDR3: CASSQAGTSDGTQYF; DNA: TGTGCCAGCAGCCAAGCCGGGACTAGCGACGGGACCCAGTACTTC